The 28 T cell receptor beta chains listed next were all sequenced from one sample in a study of blood T cell repertoires in COVID-19. Here immunoSEQ multiplex PCR was the method, and the copy in TCRdb shows in-frame clones only, minus some. The sample consists of more than 300,000 clones, 90% to 95% of them appearing once. Input material: PBMCs or T cells enriched from blood (not recorded which). The receptors originated from a woman between 25 and 40 years old who had been exposed to COVID-19.

This rearrangement joins TRBV2 to TRBJ1-4, with a weak D call TRBD1 (5 bases). The V gene's germline CDR1 is SNHLY and CDR2 FYNNEI. The V and J ends lost 2 bases and 5 bases respectively, with 15 bases between them. The CDR3 runs to 16 residues. This CDR3 reads CASSERGTAPNEKLFF. CDR3 DNA sequence: TGTGCCAGCAGTGAAAGGGGTACGGCTCCCAATGAAAAACTGTTTTTT.

The chain joins TRBV4-3 to TRBJ2-7, with D perhaps TRBD2 (7 bases). Trimming took 4 bases from V and 2 from J, leaving 18 bases between them. Germline V CDR1 and CDR2: LGHNA, YSLEER. The CDR3 covers 16 residues. CDR3 nucleotides: TGCGCCAGCAGCCCCGAACCGGGGGGCTCCACCTACGAGCAGTACTTC. Protein sequence: CASSPEPGGSTYEQYF.

V gene TRBV15 combines with J gene TRBJ1-5; D unclear. The CDR3 is made up of 12 amino acids. CDR1 LNHNV and CDR2 YYDKDF come from the germline V gene (reference sequence). V was cut by 1 base and J by 9 bases, with 7 bases left in between. CDR3 coding DNA: TGTGCCACCAGCAGAGCAGGTGGGCCCCAGCATTTT. Its translation is CATSRAGGPQHF. Supplemented by reference TRBV15 and TRBJ1-5, the full variable domain reads DAMVIQNPRYQVTQFGKPVTLSCSQTLNHNVMYWYQQKSSQAPKLLFHYYDKDFNNEADTPDNFQSRRPNTSFCFLDIRSPGLGDTAMYLCATSRAGGPQHFGDGTRLSIL.

V gene TRBV19 combines with J gene TRBJ2-2; 8 nucleotides agree with TRBD1. V lost 8 bases, J lost 0 bases, and 5 bases stayed unmatched. The germline V gene encodes CDR1 LNHDA and CDR2 SQIVND (reference sequence). CDR3 length: 15 amino acids. CDR3 sequence reads: CASDLGQANTGELFF. The CDR3 region has the DNA TGTGCCAGTGACTTGGGACAGGCGAACACCGGGGAGCTGTTTTTT.

The rearrangement joins TRBV6-5 to TRBJ1-2; D might be TRBD1 (5 bases). Trimming took 4 bases from V and 6 from J, leaving 12 bases between them. This CDR3 has 13 amino acids. Germline loops: CDR1 MNHEY, CDR2 SVGAGI. CDR3 in DNA: TGTGCCAGCAGTTTCCAGGGAGGGAATGGCTACACCTTC. Translated, it gives CASSFQGGNGYTF.

V usage is TRBV5-1 and J usage is TRBJ1-1; D is perhaps TRBD1 (6 bases). Trimming shortened V by 4 bases and J by 4 bases, and 20 bases separated the two germline ends. Per the germline V gene, CDR1 is SGHRS and CDR2 is YFSETQ. The CDR3 runs 16 residues. This CDR3 reads CASSPAFDRPGTEAFF. CDR3 coding DNA: TGCGCCAGCAGCCCCGCCTTTGACAGGCCAGGCACTGAAGCTTTCTTT.

Only a few counts were recorded for this clone. The V gene is TRBV5-6, the J gene TRBJ1-6, with TRBD1 as a possible D gene (5 bases). The CDR3 sequence is 15 residues long. Trimming removed 7 bases from V and 0 bases from J, with 11 bases in between. Germline CDR1 and CDR2: SGHDT and YYEEEE. The CDR3 nucleotides read TGTGCCAGCGCTGGGGGGAGCTCCTATAATTCACCCCTCCACTTT. It encodes CASAGGSSYNSPLHF.

CDR3: CASSQGELGGTDTQYF. As DNA, the CDR3 is TGTGCCAGCAGCCAAGGAGAACTAGGTGGCACAGATACGCAGTATTTT. The V gene is TRBV4-2, the J gene TRBJ2-3; D possibly corresponds to TRBD2 (5 bases). Germline CDR1 LGHNA, CDR2 YNFKEQ. Trimming shortened V by 1 base and J by 1 base, and 12 bases separated the two germline ends. The CDR3 contains 16 residues.

The V gene is TRBV9, the J gene TRBJ1-1, with 8 bases that match TRBD1. V was pared by 0 bases and J by 4 bases, with 11 bases of the junction left unmatched. The length of the CDR3 is 17 residues. Germline V gene sequence: CDR1 SGDLS, CDR2 YYNGEE. CDR3 residues: CASSVGPGGAGGTEAFF. DNA of the CDR3: TGTGCCAGCAGCGTAGGGCCAGGGGGCGCGGGTGGCACTGAAGCTTTCTTT.

The chain recombines TRBV5-1 with TRBJ2-3, with 10 bases aligning to TRBD2. CDR1 is SGHRS, CDR2 YFSETQ, per germline. J gave up 4 bases and V 4 bases, and 6 bases lay outside the gene matches. CDR3 size: 15 residues. The CDR3 here is CASSQGTSEPDTQYF. In nucleotides, the CDR3 is TGCGCCAGCAGCCAAGGGACTAGCGAACCAGATACGCAGTATTTT.

J is TRBJ2-7 and V is TRBV6-5, with 7 bases identical to TRBD1. V was pared by 0 bases and J by 2 bases, with 4 bases of the junction left unmatched. CDR3 length: 15 amino acids. Germline CDR1 reads MNHEY; CDR2 reads SVGAGI. The CDR3 sequence: CASSYSGDSTYEQYF. CDR3 DNA: TGTGCCAGCAGTTACTCGGGGGACAGTACCTACGAGCAGTACTTC.

DNA for the CDR3: TGTGCCAGTAGTACCGCCCGACAGGGGGCTTGGCATATGGGCAATCAGCCCCAGCATTTT. Translating gives CASSTARQGAWHMGNQPQHF. The chain joins TRBV19 to TRBJ1-5; 10 bases are a match to TRBD1. CDR1 is LNHDA and CDR2 is SQIVND in the germline V gene (reference sequence). The CDR3 covers 20 residues. With 4 bases clipped from V and 2 bases from J, the junction kept 17 bases outside the gene matches.

CDR3 in DNA: TGTGCCAGCAGCACTGAAACGGGACTAGCGGGGGGGCGGACCCAGTACTTC. Its translation is CASSTETGLAGGRTQYF. The chain links TRBV7-2 to TRBJ2-5, with 16 bases fitting TRBD2. J lost 7 bases, V lost 5 bases, and 10 bases had no gene match. Germline CDR1 reads SGHTA; CDR2 reads FQGNSA. CDR3 length equals 17 residues.

This chain uses TRBV27 with TRBJ2-5; 8 nucleotides match TRBD2. The germline CDR1 and CDR2 sequences are MNHEY and SMNVEV (reference sequence). Trimming took 6 bases from V and 5 from J; bases not matched to a gene: 11. CDR3 size: 15 residues. This CDR3 reads CASRKFSGARETQYF. Written as DNA, the CDR3 is TGTGCCAGCAGAAAATTTAGCGGGGCCCGGGAGACCCAGTACTTC.

This clone has only one observation. The gene calls are TRBV4-3 and TRBJ1-4; 12 bases line up with TRBD1. V shed 6 bases, J shed 7 bases, and the junction held 18 bases outside the gene matches. The germline V gene encodes CDR1 LGHNA and CDR2 YSLEER. This CDR3 has 19 residues. This CDR3 is CASRPTPGQGAGVREKLFF. In nucleotides, the CDR3 is TGCGCCAGCAGGCCCACACCGGGACAGGGGGCAGGTGTTCGTGAAAAACTGTTTTTT.

The CDR3 reads CASSPQGVPGNTIYF. In nucleotides, the CDR3 is TGTGCCAGTAGCCCGCAGGGGGTCCCTGGAAACACCATATATTTT. The gene calls are TRBV19 and TRBJ1-3; 7 positions agree with TRBD1. Germline loops: CDR1 LNHDA, CDR2 SQIVND (reference sequence). CDR3 length: 15 residues. With V trimmed by 6 bases and J by 2 bases, 7 bases remained unmatched. The whole variable domain, remainder taken from reference TRBV19 and TRBJ1-3, is DGGITQSPKYLFRKEGQNVTLSCEQNLNHDAMYWYRQDPGQGLRLIYYSQIVNDFQKGDIAEGYSVSREKKESFPLTVTSAQKNPTAFYLCASSPQGVPGNTIYFGEGSWLTVV.

The rearrangement uses TRBV9 and TRBJ2-2, with D possibly TRBD1 on 6 matching bases. V shed 4 bases and J shed 4 bases, with 14 bases lying between them. Germline V gene lookup returns CDR1 SGDLS and CDR2 YYNGEE. This CDR3 has 15 residues. The CDR3 region has the DNA TGTGCCAGCAGCTTTCGACAGGTTGCCACCGGGGAGCTGTTTTTT. This translates into CASSFRQVATGELFF.

The chain joins TRBV19 to TRBJ1-2, with 9 nucleotides matching TRBD1. CDR1 is LNHDA and CDR2 is SQIVND in the germline V gene (reference sequence). With V trimmed by 6 bases and J by 4 bases, 3 bases remained unmatched. The CDR3 is made up of 13 amino acids. CDR3: CASSRDRAYGYTF. CDR3 nucleotide sequence: TGTGCCAGTAGCCGGGACAGGGCCTATGGCTACACCTTC.

This clone has only one observation. This chain uses TRBV3-1 (or the pseudogene TRBV3-2) with TRBJ2-3; 11 bases map to TRBD2. The germline V gene encodes CDR1 LGHDT and CDR2 YNNKEL (reference sequence). V lost 4 bases to trimming and J lost 2 bases; unmatched junction nucleotides: 2. This CDR3 is 15 amino acids long. CDR3 nucleotides: TGTGCCAGCAGCCGGACTAGCGGGCCCACAGATACGCAGTATTTT. Amino acid sequence: CASSRTSGPTDTQYF.

The gene calls are TRBV5-5 and TRBJ2-1, with TRBD2 matching over 9 bases. V trimming: 1 base; J trimming: 6 bases; junction bases outside the gene matches: 11. CDR3 size: 17 residues. The germline gives CDR1 SGHKS, CDR2 YYEKEE (reference sequence). DNA of the CDR3: TGTGCCAGCAGCTTGAGTGGACTAGCGTTTTATGGCAATGAGCAGTTCTTC. Protein: CASSLSGLAFYGNEQFF.

The chain links TRBV4-1 to TRBJ2-7; 9 nucleotides align to TRBD1. This CDR3 contains 14 residues. V was clipped by 4 bases and J by 3 bases; unmatched bases: 4. Germline loops: CDR1 MGHRA, CDR2 YSYEKL. CDR3 region: CASSRPGQGYEQYF. In DNA, the CDR3 is TGCGCCAGCAGCCGTCCGGGACAGGGCTACGAGCAGTACTTC.

This chain joins TRBV5-1 and TRBJ1-5; TRBD1 is a possible D gene (6 bases). This CDR3 has 14 residues. The V end was cut by 4 bases, the J end by 3 bases, with 11 bases between. In germline, CDR1 is SGHRS, CDR2 YFSETQ. This CDR3 is CASSIAGDNQPQHF. DNA of the CDR3: TGCGCCAGCAGCATTGCAGGGGACAATCAGCCCCAGCATTTT.

This chain joins TRBV9 and TRBJ2-1, with TRBD2 matching 7 bases. Unmatched junction bases numbered 10, after V lost 4 bases and J lost 3 bases. CDR3 length: 16 residues. Germline loops: CDR1 SGDLS, CDR2 YYNGEE. In DNA, the CDR3 is TGTGCCAGCAGCCCCCGAGGAAGCGGGGACTACAATGAGCAGTTCTTC. Its translation: CASSPRGSGDYNEQFF.

This sequence joins TRBV10-3 and TRBJ1-3, with 7 bases fitting TRBD1. V lost 4 bases to trimming and J lost 0 bases; unmatched junction nucleotides: 3. Germline loops: CDR1 ENHRY, CDR2 SYGVKD. The CDR3 has 15 residues. CDR3 region: CAISGDRASGNTIYF. CDR3 coding DNA: TGTGCCATCAGTGGCGACAGGGCCTCTGGAAACACCATATATTTT.

The J gene is TRBJ1-5, the V gene TRBV27, with D perhaps TRBD1 (5 bases). Trimming pared 4 bases from V and 4 bases from J, leaving 11 bases between. This CDR3 contains 14 residues. Germline loops: CDR1 MNHEY, CDR2 SMNVEV (reference sequence). CDR3 nucleotides: TGTGCCAGCAGTTCCGCGCGGGGGAATCAGCCCCAGCATTTT. It encodes CASSSARGNQPQHF.

The rearrangement uses TRBV11-2 and TRBJ1-2; 8 positions agree with TRBD1. Germline CDR1 is SGHAT and CDR2 is FQNNGV. The CDR3 totals 19 residues. Unmatched junction bases numbered 16, after V lost 0 bases and J lost 4 bases. The CDR3 reads CASSLDPVGRAGGFYGYTF. CDR3 DNA sequence: TGTGCCAGCAGCTTAGATCCAGTAGGGAGGGCAGGGGGCTTCTATGGCTACACCTTC.

The genes are TRBV6-2 or TRBV6-3 and TRBJ1-2; D might be TRBD1 (5 bases). The V gene's germline CDR1 is MNHEY and CDR2 SVGEGT. The CDR3 loop spans 13 amino acids. Between the trimmed V and J ends, which lost 5 bases and 8 bases, there was a span of 15 bases. CDR3 bases: TGTGCCAGCAGTCACAGGCCAAGGGTCGGCTACACCTTC. Its translation: CASSHRPRVGYTF.

The J gene is TRBJ2-1, the V gene TRBV6-5; 8 positions match TRBD1. CDR3 size: 15 residues. Germline-derived CDR1 and CDR2 are MNHEY and SVGAGI. V lost 5 bases, J lost 4 bases, and 7 bases stayed unmatched. Written as DNA, the CDR3 is TGTGCCAGCAGTAATACCGGGACAGGATACAATGAGCAGTTCTTC. It translates to CASSNTGTGYNEQFF.